The source of this T cell receptor beta chain is a study of cytomegalovirus exposure and HLA in healthy donors. Study background: Per a later analysis, the roughly 670 first-cohort and some 130 validation repertoires shared one platform.

Germline V lookup: CDR1 SGDLS, CDR2 YYNGEE. This CDR3 has 14 amino acids. The trim removed 0 bases at V and 4 bases at J, leaving 4 bases unmatched. Comments on this clone: What it binds is unknown.

Assay: immunoSEQ multiplex PCR; the TCRdb copy retains only in-frame clones and omits some. Among around 250,000 clones listed, almost 90% were seen once. Findings and limits, study-wide: Rare TCR sequences dominated, though some public TCRs recurred in many donors. Reportedly, diagnosis of cytomegalovirus status by the classifier showed high specificity and sensitivity. CMV antigen specificity of a few CMV-associated chains was confirmed in vitro.

The chain uses TRBV9 and TRBJ2-7, with TRBD1 matching over 7 bases. The TCR comes from a woman aged 18-35 years in good health and CMV-seronegative. Sequencing was done on a sample of PBMCs. The CDR3 DNA follows: TGTGCCAGCAGCGTAGGTACAGGGGCATACGAGCAGTACTTC. Protein sequence: CASSVGTGAYEQYF.